This T cell receptor beta chain was found in a study of identical twins (dated by TCRdb to the mid-2010s). Broadly, across the study: To test whether fetal clonotypes persist, this study deep-sequenced TCR alpha and beta repertoires from monozygotic twins, from unrelated adults of various ages, and from cord blood. To rule out contamination, replicate twin experiments were performed at different times with different library preparation protocols.

The protocol used for the library was 5' RACE. Instrument on record: Illumina HiSeq 2000. Template switching introduced a universal primer binding site; the final cDNA contained a unique molecular identifier, enabling accurate counting of TCR cDNA molecules. Specific primers in the conserved constant-segment region were used to synthesize first-strand cDNA for TCR alpha and beta chains. To control for contamination, each cDNA library was double barcoded with a SMART-Mk sample barcode plus Illumina barcodes. TruSeq adapter sequences, together with Illumina sample barcodes, were added in two successive PCR steps. TCR alpha and beta cDNA libraries were sequenced on the Illumina HiSeq platform with custom primers. Per the original workflow: Raw reads were processed with MiGEC to extract unique molecular identifiers, and MiXCR was used to determine CDR3 positions. For each individual, recombination models were inferred using an EM algorithm with the repgenHMM and IGoR tools. The analysis of shared clonotypes was done with the tcR package in R, with sharing normalized by the product of cloneset sizes. To study raw recombination without the effects of thymic and clonal selection, out-of-frame nonproductive sequences were analyzed. Through fastp at Q25 and MiXCR, TCRdb rebuilt clones from the public reads, retaining in-frame beta chains. Entries that share a CDR3 protein sequence are merged under the most common genes and DNA. TCRdb's processing, not the study's, gives the V and J calls here. This sample has just over 450,000 distinct CDR3 sequences in its table, and around 14% of those were observed once. The ten most abundant clones make up around 0.48% of the sample.

This clonotype showed up many times. Its antigen is currently not known. Per-base qualities were not stored, and no clone one base away is much larger. What the research found in general, with its limitations: In monozygotic twins, out-of-frame TCR alpha sharing was systematically underestimated by recombination models, although the models agreed with sharing between unrelated individuals. Fewer insertions were carried by abundant cord blood beta clonotypes; a weaker similar trend was observed in young adult naive repertoires, while no such trend was observed in memory repertoires. Because the same donors could not be followed over many years, the conclusions depended on cross-sectional statistical analysis. Zero-insertion analyses could be partly confounded by invariant T cells such as MAIT and iNKT, though diverse VJ usage argued against such confounding for most clonotypes. Excess twin sharing in beta out-of-frame sequences was weaker because fewer shared sequences lowered the signal-to-noise ratio. Compared with coincidental sharing between unrelated individuals, an excess of low generation-probability sequences was observed among out-of-frame TCR alpha sequences shared between twins.

All donors were healthy Caucasians. The twin cohort comprised three pairs of female monozygotic twins, all aged roughly 18 to 30 years. Positive isolation kits from Invitrogen were used to isolate the CD4+ and CD8+ T cell populations. These data also featured in a second study, about yellow fever vaccine responses in identical twins. As that second study puts it: The authors reported that the T cell response to vaccination in identical twins appeared partly convergent and partly personalized. In identical twins, the study followed T cell clones that responded to the vaccine with precision.

Sequencing was performed on CD4+ T cells sorted from blood. The receptor was derived from a young woman in good health.

DNA sequence: TGTGCCAGCAGCATATCAGGATGGGGGCATGAAAAACTGTTTTTT. Its protein is CASSISGWGHEKLFF. The sequence links TRBV11-2 to TRBJ1-4, and TRBD1 may be the D gene, going by 6 matching bases. Per the germline V gene, SGHAT is the CDR1 and FQNNGV is the CDR2. Spanning cysteine to phenylalanine, the CDR3 consists of 15 amino acids. Left in the record is the CDR3 DNA by itself, 45 bases read in frame from the first base. Between the V and J ends, shortened by 5 bases and 6 bases respectively, the junction contains 16 bases.